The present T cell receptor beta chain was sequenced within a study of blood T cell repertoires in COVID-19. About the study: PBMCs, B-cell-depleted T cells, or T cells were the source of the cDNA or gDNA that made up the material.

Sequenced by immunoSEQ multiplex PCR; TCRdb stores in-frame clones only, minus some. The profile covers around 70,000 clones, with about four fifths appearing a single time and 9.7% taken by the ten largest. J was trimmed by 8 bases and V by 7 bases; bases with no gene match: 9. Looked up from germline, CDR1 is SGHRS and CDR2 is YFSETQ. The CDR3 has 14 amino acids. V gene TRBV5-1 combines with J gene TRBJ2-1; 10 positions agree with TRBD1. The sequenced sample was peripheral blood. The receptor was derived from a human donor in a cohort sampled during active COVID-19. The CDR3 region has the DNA TGCGCCAGCGGTCGGGACAGGGGTGACGATGAGCAGTTCTTC. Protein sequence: CASGRDRGDDEQFF.